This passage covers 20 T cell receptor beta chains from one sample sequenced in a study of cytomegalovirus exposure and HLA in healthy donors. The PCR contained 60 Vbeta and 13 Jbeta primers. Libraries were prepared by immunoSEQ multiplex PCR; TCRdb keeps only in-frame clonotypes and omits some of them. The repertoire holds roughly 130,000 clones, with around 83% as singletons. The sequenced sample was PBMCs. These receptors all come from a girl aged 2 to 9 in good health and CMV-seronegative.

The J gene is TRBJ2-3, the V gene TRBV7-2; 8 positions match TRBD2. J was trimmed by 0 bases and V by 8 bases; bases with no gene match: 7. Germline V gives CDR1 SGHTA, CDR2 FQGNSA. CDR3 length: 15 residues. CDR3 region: CASSPWTSSTDTQYF. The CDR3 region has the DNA TGTGCCAGCTCCCCCTGGACTAGCAGCACAGATACGCAGTATTTT.

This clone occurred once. The CDR3 nucleotides are TGTGCCACCAGCAGCCCCCGGGTTGGGGACACCGTGCCCAATGAGCAGTTCTTC. This translates into CATSSPRVGDTVPNEQFF. The rearrangement uses TRBV15 and TRBJ2-1; D may be TRBD1 (6 bases). Germline V CDR1 and CDR2: LNHNV, YYDKDF (reference sequence). Trimming stripped 3 bases from V and 6 bases from J, with 24 bases between. The CDR3 has 18 amino acids.

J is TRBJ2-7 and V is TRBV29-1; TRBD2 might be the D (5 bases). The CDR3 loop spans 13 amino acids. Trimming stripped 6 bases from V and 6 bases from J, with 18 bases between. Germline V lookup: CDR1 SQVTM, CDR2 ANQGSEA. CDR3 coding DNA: TGCAGCGTCGCCCGGGGTGTCGGGTCCGAGCAGTACTTC. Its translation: CSVARGVGSEQYF.

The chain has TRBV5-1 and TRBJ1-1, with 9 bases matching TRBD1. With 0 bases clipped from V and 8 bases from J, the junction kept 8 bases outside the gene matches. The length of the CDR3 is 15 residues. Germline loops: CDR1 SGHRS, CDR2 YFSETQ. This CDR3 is CASSLAKPGTGEAFF. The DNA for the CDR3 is TGCGCCAGCAGCTTGGCCAAGCCCGGGACAGGGGAAGCTTTCTTT.

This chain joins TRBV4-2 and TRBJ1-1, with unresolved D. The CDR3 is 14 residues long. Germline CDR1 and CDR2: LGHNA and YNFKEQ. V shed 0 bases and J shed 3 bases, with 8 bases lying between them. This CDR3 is CASSQEREYTEAFF. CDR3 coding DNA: TGTGCCAGCAGCCAAGAGAGAGAATACACTGAAGCTTTCTTT.

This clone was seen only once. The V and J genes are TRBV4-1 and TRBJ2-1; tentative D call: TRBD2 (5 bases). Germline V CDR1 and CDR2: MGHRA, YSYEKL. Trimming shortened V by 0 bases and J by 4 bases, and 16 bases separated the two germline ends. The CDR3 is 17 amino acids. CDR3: CASSQEGGYTAYNEQFF. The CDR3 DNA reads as TGCGCCAGCAGCCAAGAAGGCGGGTATACAGCGTACAATGAGCAGTTCTTC.

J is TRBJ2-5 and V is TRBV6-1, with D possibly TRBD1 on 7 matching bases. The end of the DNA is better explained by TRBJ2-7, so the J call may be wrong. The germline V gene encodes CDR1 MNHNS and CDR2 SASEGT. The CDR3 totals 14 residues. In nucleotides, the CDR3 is TGTGCCAGCAGTGAAGGACAGGGACTCTACGAGCAGTACTTC. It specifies CASSEGQGLYEQYF.

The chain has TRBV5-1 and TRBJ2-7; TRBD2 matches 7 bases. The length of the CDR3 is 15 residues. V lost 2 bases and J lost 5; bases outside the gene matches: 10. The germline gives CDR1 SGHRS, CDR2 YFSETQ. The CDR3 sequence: CASSFRGLVWDEQYF. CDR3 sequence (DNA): TGCGCCAGCAGCTTCCGCGGACTAGTATGGGACGAGCAGTACTTC.

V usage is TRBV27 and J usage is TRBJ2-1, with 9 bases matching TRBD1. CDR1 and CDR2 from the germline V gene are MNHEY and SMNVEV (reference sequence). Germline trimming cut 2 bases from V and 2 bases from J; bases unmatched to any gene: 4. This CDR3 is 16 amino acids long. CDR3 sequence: CASSLAGTGTYNEQFF. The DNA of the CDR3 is TGTGCCAGCAGTTTAGCCGGGACAGGGACCTACAATGAGCAGTTCTTC.

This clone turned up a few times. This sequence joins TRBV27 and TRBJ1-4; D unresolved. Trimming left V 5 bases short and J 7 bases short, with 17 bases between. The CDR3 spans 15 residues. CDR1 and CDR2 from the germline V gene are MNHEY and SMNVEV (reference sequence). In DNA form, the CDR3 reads TGTGCCAGCAGTCCGCGGGCCCAGCGAACTGAAAAACTGTTTTTT. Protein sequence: CASSPRAQRTEKLFF. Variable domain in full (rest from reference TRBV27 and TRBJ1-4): EAQVTQNPRYLITVTGKKLTVTCSQNMNHEYMSWYRQDPGLGLRQIYYSMNVEVTDKGDVPEGYKVSRKEKRNFPLILESPSPNQTSLYFCASSPRAQRTEKLFFGSGTQLSVL.

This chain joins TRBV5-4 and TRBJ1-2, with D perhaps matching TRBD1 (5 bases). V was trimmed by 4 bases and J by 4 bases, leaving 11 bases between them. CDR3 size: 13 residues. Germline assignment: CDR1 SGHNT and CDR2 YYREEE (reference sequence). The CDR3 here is CASSVGRSYGYTF. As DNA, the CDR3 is TGTGCCAGCAGCGTGGGACGGAGCTATGGCTACACCTTC.

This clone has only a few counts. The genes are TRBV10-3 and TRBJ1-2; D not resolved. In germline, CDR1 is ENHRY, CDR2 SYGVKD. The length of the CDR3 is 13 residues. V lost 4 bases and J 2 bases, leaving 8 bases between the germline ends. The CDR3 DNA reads TGTGCCATCAGTGCTCCAGGCAACTATGGCTACACCTTC. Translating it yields CAISAPGNYGYTF.

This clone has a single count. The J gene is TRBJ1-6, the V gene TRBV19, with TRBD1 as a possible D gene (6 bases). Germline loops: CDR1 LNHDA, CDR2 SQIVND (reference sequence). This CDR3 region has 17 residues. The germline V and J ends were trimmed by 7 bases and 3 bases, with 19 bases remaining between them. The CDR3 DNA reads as TGTGCCAGTAAAAGGGCAGGGGAAAGAGGCTATAATTCACCCCTCCACTTT. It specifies CASKRAGERGYNSPLHF.

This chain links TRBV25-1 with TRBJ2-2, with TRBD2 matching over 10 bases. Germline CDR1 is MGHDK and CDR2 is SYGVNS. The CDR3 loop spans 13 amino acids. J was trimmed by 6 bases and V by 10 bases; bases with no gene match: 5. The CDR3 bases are TGTGCCACCCAGGGACTAGCGTCCGGGGAGCTGTTTTTT. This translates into CATQGLASGELFF.

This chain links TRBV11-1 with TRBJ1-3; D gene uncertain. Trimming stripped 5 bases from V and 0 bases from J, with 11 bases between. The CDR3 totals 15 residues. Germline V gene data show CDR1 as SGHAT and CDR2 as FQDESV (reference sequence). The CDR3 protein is CASSQGVVSGNTIYF. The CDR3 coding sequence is TGTGCCAGCAGCCAAGGAGTCGTCTCTGGAAACACCATATATTTT.

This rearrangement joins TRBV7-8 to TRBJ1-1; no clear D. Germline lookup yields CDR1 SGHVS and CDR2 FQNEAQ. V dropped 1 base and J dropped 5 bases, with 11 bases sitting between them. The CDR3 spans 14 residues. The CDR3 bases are TGTGCCAGCAGCTTAGGAGGGTTAAGAACTGAAGCTTTCTTT. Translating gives CASSLGGLRTEAFF. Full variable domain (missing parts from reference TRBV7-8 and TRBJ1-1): GAGVSQSPRYKVAKRGQDVALRCDPISGHVSLFWYQQALGQGPEFLTYFQNEAQLDKSGLPSDRFFAERPEGSVSTLKIQRTQQEDSAVYLCASSLGGLRTEAFFGQGTRLTVV.

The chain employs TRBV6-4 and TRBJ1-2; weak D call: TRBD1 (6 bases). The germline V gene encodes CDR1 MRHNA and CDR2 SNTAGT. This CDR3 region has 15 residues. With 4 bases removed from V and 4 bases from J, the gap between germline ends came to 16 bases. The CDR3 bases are TGTGCCAGCAGTGGGACGGGACACCCGTTCTATGGCTACACCTTC. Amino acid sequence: CASSGTGHPFYGYTF.

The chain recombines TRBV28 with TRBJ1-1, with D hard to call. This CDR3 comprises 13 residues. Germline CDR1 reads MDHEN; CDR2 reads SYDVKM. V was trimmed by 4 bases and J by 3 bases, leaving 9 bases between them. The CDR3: CASSSSDYTEAFF. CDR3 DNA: TGTGCCAGCAGTTCATCAGATTACACTGAAGCTTTCTTT.

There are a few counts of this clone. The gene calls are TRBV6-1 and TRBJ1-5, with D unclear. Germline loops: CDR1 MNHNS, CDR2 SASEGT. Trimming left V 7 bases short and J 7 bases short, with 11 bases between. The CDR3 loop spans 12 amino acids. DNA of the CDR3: TGTGCCAGCAATTTTAATCTGCAGCCCCAGCATTTT. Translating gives CASNFNLQPQHF.

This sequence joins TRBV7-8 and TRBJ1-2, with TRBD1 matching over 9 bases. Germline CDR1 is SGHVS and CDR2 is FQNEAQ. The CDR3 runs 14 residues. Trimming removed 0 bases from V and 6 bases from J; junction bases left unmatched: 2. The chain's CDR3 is CASSLAGQGDGYTF. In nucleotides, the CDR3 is TGTGCCAGCAGCTTAGCGGGACAGGGAGATGGCTACACCTTC.